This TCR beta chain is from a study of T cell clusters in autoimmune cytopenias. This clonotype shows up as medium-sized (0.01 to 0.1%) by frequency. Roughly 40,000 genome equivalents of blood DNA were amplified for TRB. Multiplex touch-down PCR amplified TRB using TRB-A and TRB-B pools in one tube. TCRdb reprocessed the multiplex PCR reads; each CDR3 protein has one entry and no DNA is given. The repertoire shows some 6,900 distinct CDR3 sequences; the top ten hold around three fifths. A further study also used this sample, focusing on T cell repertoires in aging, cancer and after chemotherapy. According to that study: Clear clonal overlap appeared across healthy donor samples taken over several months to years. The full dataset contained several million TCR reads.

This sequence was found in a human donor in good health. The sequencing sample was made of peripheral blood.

CDR3 in amino acids: CSVPTGSSYNEQFF. V is TRBV29-1 and J is TRBJ2-1; TCRdb proposes TRBD1, but this gene call is untestable without DNA. Germline CDR1 is SQVTM and CDR2 is ANQGSEA. The CDR3 contains 14 residues.